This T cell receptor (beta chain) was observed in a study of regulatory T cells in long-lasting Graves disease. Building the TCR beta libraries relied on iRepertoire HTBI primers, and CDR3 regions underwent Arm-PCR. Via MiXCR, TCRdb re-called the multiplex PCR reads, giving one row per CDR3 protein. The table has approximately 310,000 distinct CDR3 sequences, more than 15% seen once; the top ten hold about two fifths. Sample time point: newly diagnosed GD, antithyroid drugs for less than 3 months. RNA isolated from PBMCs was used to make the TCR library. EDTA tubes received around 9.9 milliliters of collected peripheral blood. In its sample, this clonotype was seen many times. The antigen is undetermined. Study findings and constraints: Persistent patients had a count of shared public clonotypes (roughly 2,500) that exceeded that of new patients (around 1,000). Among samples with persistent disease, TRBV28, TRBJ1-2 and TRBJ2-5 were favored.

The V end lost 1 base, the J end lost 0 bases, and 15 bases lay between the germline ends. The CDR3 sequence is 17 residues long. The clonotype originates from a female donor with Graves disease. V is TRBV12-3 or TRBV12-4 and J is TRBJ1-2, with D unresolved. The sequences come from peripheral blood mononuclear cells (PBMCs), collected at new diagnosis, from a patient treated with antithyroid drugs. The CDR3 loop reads CASSLGPGPPPNYGYTF. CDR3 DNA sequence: TGTGCCAGCAGTTTAGGGCCAGGTCCTCCTCCTAACTATGGCTACACCTTC.